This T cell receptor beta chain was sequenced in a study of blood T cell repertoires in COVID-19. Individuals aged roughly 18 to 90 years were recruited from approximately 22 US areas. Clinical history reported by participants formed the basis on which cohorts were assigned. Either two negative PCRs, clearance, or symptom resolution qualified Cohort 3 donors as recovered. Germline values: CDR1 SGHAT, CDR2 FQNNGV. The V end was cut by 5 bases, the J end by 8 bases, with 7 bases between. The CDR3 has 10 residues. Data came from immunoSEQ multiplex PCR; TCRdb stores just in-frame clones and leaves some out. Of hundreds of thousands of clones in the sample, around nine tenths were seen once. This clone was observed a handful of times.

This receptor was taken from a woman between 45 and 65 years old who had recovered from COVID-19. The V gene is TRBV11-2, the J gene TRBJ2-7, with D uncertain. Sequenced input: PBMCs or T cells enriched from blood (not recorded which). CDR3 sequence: CASSQIKQYF. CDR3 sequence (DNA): TGTGCCAGCAGCCAAATCAAGCAGTACTTC.